This TCR beta chain originates from a study of blood T cell repertoires in COVID-19. Looking at the study overall: Specimens from acute and convalescent COVID-19 originated in the United States, Italy and Spain.

The V gene's germline CDR1 is SNHLY and CDR2 FYNNEI. This CDR3 region has 15 residues. With 2 bases removed from V and 3 bases from J, the gap between germline ends came to 13 bases. The data were produced by immunoSEQ multiplex PCR, yet TCRdb's version contains in-frame clones alone and is incomplete. In the table there are some 58,000 clones, 87% of which are singletons. The V and J genes are TRBV2 and TRBJ1-2, with a weak D call TRBD1 (5 bases). This receptor was obtained from a man aged 45-65 years with acute or convalescent COVID-19. The sequenced material came from peripheral blood. The CDR3 DNA sequence: TGTGCCAGCAGTGAAAGGACCTGGGGCGACTATGGCTACACCTTC. It is translated as CASSERTWGDYGYTF.